This entry lists 21 T cell receptor beta chains sequenced from one sample in a study of technical replicates of blood from a few donors. Only in-frame clones appear in the TCRdb table, and some are missing; sequencing was by immunoSEQ multiplex PCR. Of approximately 17,000 clones listed, about 89% are singletons. Input material: PBMCs. Every receptor here comes from a human donor in good health.

There are a few counts of this clone. The chain couples TRBV6-4 to TRBJ2-6, with a possible D match to TRBD1 (7 bases). The V end was cut by 3 bases, the J end by 3 bases, with 12 bases between. CDR3 length: 16 amino acids. CDR1 MRHNA and CDR2 SNTAGT come from the germline V gene. The CDR3 reads CASSEEGAGGANVLTF. The CDR3 nucleotides are TGTGCCAGCAGTGAGGAGGGGGCAGGTGGGGCCAACGTCCTGACTTTC.

The chain combines TRBV19 with TRBJ1-5, with TRBD1 identical over 9 bases. Germline V gene sequence: CDR1 LNHDA, CDR2 SQIVND (reference sequence). Germline trimming cut 5 bases from V and 7 bases from J; bases unmatched to any gene: 6. CDR3 length: 14 residues. CDR3 loop: CASSPGQGGQPQHF. In DNA, the CDR3 is TGTGCCAGTAGTCCGGGACAGGGTGGGCAGCCCCAGCATTTT.

The rearrangement links TRBV18 to TRBJ2-2; the D gene is possibly TRBD1 (5 bases). The germline gives CDR1 KGHSH, CDR2 LQKENI. The CDR3 runs to 16 residues. Trimming removed 3 bases at V and 4 bases at J, with 15 bases between. The CDR3 is CASSPPQGQSTGELFF. The CDR3 coding sequence is TGTGCCAGCTCACCTCCCCAGGGCCAGAGCACCGGGGAGCTGTTTTTT.

The chain joins TRBV5-6 to TRBJ1-5; TRBD1 agrees at 12 bases. The V segment lost 3 bases and the J segment 3 bases; nucleotides outside the gene matches: 13. The CDR3 totals 19 residues. Germline V gene sequence: CDR1 SGHDT, CDR2 YYEEEE. The CDR3 DNA reads as TGTGCCAGCAGCTCCACCGGGACAGGGGGCGCGAGTGACAATCAGCCCCAGCATTTT. Its translation is CASSSTGTGGASDNQPQHF.

As for this clone: One end of the junction varies from germline; a read error may be responsible. The CDR3 region is CASRLGGTPEETQYF. Here the CDR3 DNA reads TGCGCCAGCAGGTTGGGGGGGACACCCGAAGAGACCCAGTACTTC. The J gene is TRBJ2-5, the V gene TRBV5-1; D is perhaps TRBD2 (7 bases). The CDR3 runs 15 residues. The germline CDR1 and CDR2 sequences are SGHRS and YFSETQ.

The chain links TRBV5-5 to TRBJ1-1; the D is unclear. V was cut by 2 bases and J by 8 bases, with 7 bases left in between. This CDR3 has 11 residues. The germline V gene has CDR1 SGHKS and CDR2 YYEKEE (reference sequence). The CDR3, as DNA: TGTGCCAGCAGCTTACCAGGAGAAGCTTTCTTT. It encodes CASSLPGEAFF.

The V gene is TRBV5-5, the J gene TRBJ2-5; no clear D gene. V lost 3 bases and J 2 bases, leaving 14 bases between the germline ends. The germline CDR1 and CDR2 sequences are SGHKS and YYEKEE (reference sequence). The CDR3 spans 15 residues. The CDR3 sequence: CASSSRVGGQETQYF. The CDR3 DNA reads as TGTGCCAGCAGCTCTAGAGTCGGTGGGCAAGAGACCCAGTACTTC.

A single count supports this clone. The chain employs TRBV27 and TRBJ2-7; 9 bases align to TRBD2. Germline V lookup: CDR1 MNHEY, CDR2 SMNVEV (reference sequence). This CDR3 region has 16 residues. Trimming cost V 2 bases and J 1 base; bases outside gene matches: 6. The CDR3 loop is CASSLHLAGGSYEQYF. The CDR3 DNA reads as TGTGCCAGCAGTTTACATCTTGCGGGAGGGTCCTACGAGCAGTACTTC.

This chain joins TRBV4-1 and TRBJ2-5, with a tentative D call TRBD2 (5 bases). The CDR3 loop spans 15 amino acids. Per germline, CDR1 MGHRA and CDR2 YSYEKL. The ends were cut back, 2 bases at V and 5 bases at J, with 15 bases in the middle. This CDR3 reads CASSQPRQAEETQYF. Written as DNA, the CDR3 is TGCGCCAGCAGCCAACCGCGCCAAGCGGAGGAGACCCAGTACTTC.

The chain has TRBV29-1 and TRBJ2-3; the D gene is possibly TRBD1 (6 bases). V was pared by 2 bases and J by 3 bases, with 12 bases between. Germline assignment: CDR1 SQVTM and CDR2 ANQGSEA. The CDR3 has 14 amino acids. As DNA, the CDR3 is TGCAGCGTTGAAAGGGGTCAGGGGACAGATACGCAGTATTTT. Its translation is CSVERGQGTDTQYF.

The V and J genes are TRBV29-1 and TRBJ2-5; D perhaps matches TRBD1 (5 bases). V gave up 4 bases and J gave up 2 bases, with 11 bases separating them. Per germline, CDR1 SQVTM and CDR2 ANQGSEA. This CDR3 has 13 amino acids. The DNA of the CDR3 is TGCAGCGTTGCTCCAGGGAATCAAGAGACCCAGTACTTC. It encodes CSVAPGNQETQYF. Variable domain in full (rest from reference TRBV29-1 and TRBJ2-5): SAVISQKPSRDICQRGTSLTIQCQVDSQVTMMFWYRQQPGQSLTLIATANQGSEATYESGFVIDKFPISRPNLTFSTLTVSNMSPEDSSIYLCSVAPGNQETQYFGPGTRLLVL.

This clone was observed once. DNA of the CDR3: TGTGCCAGCGGAGAATGGACAGGGAATCAGCCCCAGCATTTT. Translated: CASGEWTGNQPQHF. V and J are TRBV2 and TRBJ1-5; 8 positions match TRBD1. Germline trimming cut 8 bases from V and 4 bases from J; bases unmatched to any gene: 7. The CDR3 length is 14 residues. Germline assignment: CDR1 SNHLY and CDR2 FYNNEI.

A single count supports this clone. The gene calls are TRBV5-1 and TRBJ2-7; 8 nucleotides align to TRBD2. CDR1 is SGHRS, CDR2 YFSETQ, per germline. CDR3 length equals 14 residues. Germline trimming cut 7 bases from V and 6 bases from J; bases unmatched to any gene: 12. This CDR3 reads CASFNPGLEVEQYF. CDR3 in DNA: TGCGCCAGCTTCAACCCGGGACTAGAGGTCGAGCAGTACTTC. Drawing the rest from reference TRBV5-1 and TRBJ2-7, the complete variable domain is KAGVTQTPRYLIKTRGQQVTLSCSPISGHRSVSWYQQTPGQGLQFLFEYFSETQRNKGNFPGRFSGRQFSNSRSEMNVSTLELGDSALYLCASFNPGLEVEQYFGPGTRLTVT.

The V and J genes are TRBV4-1 and TRBJ2-3; 7 positions match TRBD2. Germline V gene sequence: CDR1 MGHRA, CDR2 YSYEKL. The CDR3 loop spans 15 amino acids. V lost 1 base, J lost 3 bases, and 4 bases stayed unmatched. As DNA, the CDR3 is TGCGCCAGCAGCCAAGGTGCGGGAGATACAGATACGCAGTATTTT. This translates into CASSQGAGDTDTQYF.

The CDR3 protein is CASSPRDSDQMNTEAFF. CDR3 nucleotides: TGTGCCAGCTCACCACGGGACAGTGACCAAATGAACACTGAAGCTTTCTTT. The chain is built from TRBV18 and TRBJ1-1, with 7 positions matching TRBD1. V trimming: 1 base; J trimming: 0 bases; junction bases outside the gene matches: 8. Germline V gene lookup returns CDR1 KGHSH and CDR2 LQKENI. This CDR3 is built from 17 residues.

The chain is built from TRBV19 and TRBJ2-7; D not certain. Trimming left V 4 bases short and J 6 bases short, with 7 bases between. This CDR3 spans 11 amino acids. Germline CDR1 LNHDA, CDR2 SQIVND (reference sequence). The DNA of the CDR3 is TGTGCCAGTAGTACCCCTTCCGAGCAGTACTTC. Translating it yields CASSTPSEQYF.

The gene calls are TRBV18 and TRBJ1-1; no firm D call. The germline gives CDR1 KGHSH, CDR2 LQKENI. V gave up 0 bases and J gave up 4 bases, with 12 bases separating them. The CDR3 has 15 amino acids. The CDR3 DNA reads TGTGCCAGCTCACCACCCCTCCTTCGGGGCACTGAAGCTTTCTTT. Its translation is CASSPPLLRGTEAFF.

V is TRBV7-3 and J is TRBJ1-1; 11 bases agree with TRBD1. The germline V gene has CDR1 SGHTA and CDR2 FQGTGA. There are 15 residues in the CDR3. J was trimmed by 1 base and V by 4 bases; bases with no gene match: 2. CDR3: CASSSGQGANTEAFF. The CDR3 nucleotides read TGTGCCAGCAGCTCCGGACAGGGGGCGAACACTGAAGCTTTCTTT.

The rearrangement joins TRBV4-1 to TRBJ2-7, with D possibly matching TRBD2 (5 bases). Trimming shortened V by 5 bases and J by 0 bases, and 17 bases separated the two germline ends. The CDR3 runs to 16 residues. Looked up from germline, CDR1 is MGHRA and CDR2 is YSYEKL. CDR3 residues: CASSSRHREGSYEQYF. In DNA, the CDR3 is TGCGCCAGCAGCTCCAGGCACCGGGAAGGCTCCTACGAGCAGTACTTC.

The chain uses TRBV14 and TRBJ1-2; D might be TRBD1 (6 bases). This CDR3 spans 15 amino acids. Germline loops: CDR1 SGHDN, CDR2 FVKESK. Trimming removed 5 bases at V and 4 bases at J, with 17 bases between. The CDR3 sequence is CASSSAGGGGYGYTF. The CDR3 DNA reads as TGTGCCAGCAGCTCCGCTGGGGGCGGTGGCTATGGCTACACCTTC.

This clone was counted only a few times. V and J are TRBV18 and TRBJ1-5, with D uncertain. Trimming took off 2 bases at V and 7 bases at J, with 15 bases between the two ends. The CDR3 sequence is 15 residues long. CDR1 and CDR2 from the germline V gene are KGHSH and LQKENI. The CDR3 DNA reads TGTGCCAGCTCACCAGGGCAGGTGACAAGGCAGCCCCAGCATTTT. Protein: CASSPGQVTRQPQHF. Combining the CDR3 with reference TRBV18 and TRBJ1-5 gives the whole variable domain NAGVMQNPRHLVRRRGQEARLRCSPMKGHSHVYWYRQLPEEGLKFMVYLQKENIIDESGMPKERFSAEFPKEGPSILRIQQVVRGDSAAYFCASSPGQVTRQPQHFGDGTRLSIL.